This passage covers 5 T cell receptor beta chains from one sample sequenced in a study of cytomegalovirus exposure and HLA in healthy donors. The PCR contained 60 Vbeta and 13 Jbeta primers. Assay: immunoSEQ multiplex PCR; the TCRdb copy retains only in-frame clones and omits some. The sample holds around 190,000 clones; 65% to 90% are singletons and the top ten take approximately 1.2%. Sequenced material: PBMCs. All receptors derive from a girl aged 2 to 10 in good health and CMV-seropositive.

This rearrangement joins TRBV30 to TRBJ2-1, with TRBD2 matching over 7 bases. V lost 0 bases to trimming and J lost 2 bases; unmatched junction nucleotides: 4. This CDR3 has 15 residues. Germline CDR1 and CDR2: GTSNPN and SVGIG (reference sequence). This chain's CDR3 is CAWSVKLAAYNEQFF. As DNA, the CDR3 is TGTGCCTGGAGTGTAAAGCTAGCGGCCTACAATGAGCAGTTCTTC.

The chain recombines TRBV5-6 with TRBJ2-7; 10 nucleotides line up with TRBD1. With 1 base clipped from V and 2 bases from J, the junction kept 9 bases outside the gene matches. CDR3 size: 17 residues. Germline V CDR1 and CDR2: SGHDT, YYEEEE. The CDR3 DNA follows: TGTGCCAGCAGCTTGATCGGGACAGGGGTTCTCGCCTACGAGCAGTACTTC. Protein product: CASSLIGTGVLAYEQYF.

CDR3 amino acids: CASISGTLKGGMNTEAFF. Written as DNA, the CDR3 is TGTGCCAGCATTTCCGGGACACTAAAGGGGGGGATGAACACTGAAGCTTTCTTT. The chain is built from TRBV21-1 and TRBJ1-1. TRBV21-1 is noted as a pseudogene. The CDR3 is 18 residues long.

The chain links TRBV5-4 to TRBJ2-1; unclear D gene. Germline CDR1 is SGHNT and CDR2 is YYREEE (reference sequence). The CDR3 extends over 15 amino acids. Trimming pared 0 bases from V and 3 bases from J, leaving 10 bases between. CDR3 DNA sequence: TGTGCCAGCAGCTTGGATAGCACGGACTACAATGAGCAGTTCTTC. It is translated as CASSLDSTDYNEQFF.

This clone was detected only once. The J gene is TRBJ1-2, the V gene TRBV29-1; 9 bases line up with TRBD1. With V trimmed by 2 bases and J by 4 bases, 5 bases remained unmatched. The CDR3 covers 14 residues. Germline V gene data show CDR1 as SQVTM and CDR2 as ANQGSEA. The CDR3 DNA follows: TGCAGCGTTGAAAGGACAGGGGATCCCTATGGCTACACCTTC. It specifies CSVERTGDPYGYTF.